What follows are 10 T cell receptor beta chains derived from one specimen sequenced in a study of radiotherapy plus CTLA-4 blockade in lung cancer. Method: immunoSEQ multiplex PCR; TCRdb's copy keeps in-frame clones and lacks some. The sample has around 37,000 clones, around 70% seen once; the top ten hold 13% to 15%. The sample here was peripheral blood, taken from a patient treated with radiotherapy plus ipilimumab. The receptor source for this set is a human donor with non-small cell lung cancer that progressed on radiotherapy plus ipilimumab.

This clone was picked up a small number of times. V gene TRBV4-1 combines with J gene TRBJ1-3, with D unresolved. CDR1 and CDR2 (germline): MGHRA, YSYEKL. V lost 3 bases and J 11 bases, leaving 8 bases between the germline ends. The CDR3 has 11 amino acids. The CDR3 loop reads CASSQGFAIYF. CDR3 coding DNA: TGCGCCAGCAGCCAGGGGTTCGCCATATATTTT.

A word on this clone: Other nucleotide sequences from this sample produce the same CDR3. The chain carries TRBV19 and TRBJ2-1, with 10 bases lining up with TRBD2. J was trimmed by 0 bases and V by 2 bases; bases with no gene match: 1. Germline assignment: CDR1 LNHDA and CDR2 SQIVND (reference sequence). The CDR3 runs 16 residues. Here the CDR3 DNA reads TGTGCCAGTAGTATACTAGCGGGAGACTCCTACAATGAGCAGTTCTTC. This encodes CASSILAGDSYNEQFF.

The chain joins TRBV7-9 to TRBJ2-7; the D gene is possibly TRBD1 (5 bases). The germline gives CDR1 SEHNR, CDR2 FQNEAQ (reference sequence). CDR3 length equals 14 residues. V shed 3 bases and J shed 3 bases, with 12 bases lying between them. CDR3 bases: TGTGCCAGCAGCTTCAGGGCAGGGATCTACGAGCAGTACTTC. As protein: CASSFRAGIYEQYF.

The chain uses TRBV5-1 and TRBJ2-5; 9 bases fit TRBD1. V lost 4 bases and J lost 4; bases outside the gene matches: 5. From germline, CDR1 is SGHRS and CDR2 YFSETQ. The CDR3 contains 14 residues. The CDR3 DNA follows: TGCGCCAGCAGCGGGACAGGGTCGGGAGAGACCCAGTACTTC. Translation: CASSGTGSGETQYF.

The chain has TRBV4-1 and TRBJ2-3; 7 positions match TRBD2. The trim removed 3 bases at V and 2 bases at J, leaving 5 bases unmatched. The germline V gene has CDR1 MGHRA and CDR2 YSYEKL. The CDR3 runs to 15 residues. The CDR3 protein is CASSHSGRDTDTQYF. The DNA of the CDR3 is TGCGCCAGCAGCCATAGCGGGCGGGACACAGATACGCAGTATTTT.

The chain is built from TRBV5-1 and TRBJ1-2, with 9 bases that match TRBD1. The CDR3 totals 15 residues. Unmatched junction bases numbered 10, after V lost 3 bases and J lost 7 bases. Germline CDR1 reads SGHRS; CDR2 reads YFSETQ. The CDR3 nucleotides read TGCGCCAGCAGCTCCGGGACAGGGAGTGTGGGTGGCTACACCTTC. Translated: CASSSGTGSVGGYTF.

The chain carries TRBV11-2 and TRBJ1-5, with a tentative D call TRBD1 (6 bases). The CDR3 runs to 14 residues. V shed 5 bases and J shed 2 bases, with 10 bases lying between them. CDR1 and CDR2 from the germline V gene are SGHAT and FQNNGV. CDR3 bases: TGTGCCAGCAGCCAGGGGTTTGGCAATCAGCCCCAGCATTTT. Translating gives CASSQGFGNQPQHF.

The V gene is TRBV28, the J gene TRBJ1-1, with 7 bases identical to TRBD1. Looked up from germline, CDR1 is MDHEN and CDR2 is SYDVKM. The J segment lost 3 bases and the V segment lost 7 bases, leaving 14 bases of the junction unmatched. CDR3 length equals 16 residues. CDR3 bases: TGTGCCAGCACCCCACAAGCGACAGGGTATTACACTGAAGCTTTCTTT. Amino acid sequence: CASTPQATGYYTEAFF.

J is TRBJ1-1 and V is TRBV27; D remains unclear. The CDR3 has 14 residues. V lost 0 bases, J lost 5 bases, and 10 bases lay in between. Germline CDR1 reads MNHEY; CDR2 reads SMNVEV (reference sequence). The CDR3 sequence: CASSLSGVATEAFF. CDR3 sequence (DNA): TGTGCCAGCAGTTTATCCGGGGTTGCGACTGAAGCTTTCTTT.

The chain has TRBV6-5 and TRBJ1-5, with D uncertain. Trimming pared 0 bases from V and 0 bases from J, leaving 9 bases between. This CDR3 is 16 amino acids long. The germline CDR1 and CDR2 sequences are MNHEY and SVGAGI. CDR3 loop: CASSYSYTASNQPQHF. The CDR3 nucleotides are TGTGCCAGCAGTTACTCGTACACGGCTAGCAATCAGCCCCAGCATTTT.